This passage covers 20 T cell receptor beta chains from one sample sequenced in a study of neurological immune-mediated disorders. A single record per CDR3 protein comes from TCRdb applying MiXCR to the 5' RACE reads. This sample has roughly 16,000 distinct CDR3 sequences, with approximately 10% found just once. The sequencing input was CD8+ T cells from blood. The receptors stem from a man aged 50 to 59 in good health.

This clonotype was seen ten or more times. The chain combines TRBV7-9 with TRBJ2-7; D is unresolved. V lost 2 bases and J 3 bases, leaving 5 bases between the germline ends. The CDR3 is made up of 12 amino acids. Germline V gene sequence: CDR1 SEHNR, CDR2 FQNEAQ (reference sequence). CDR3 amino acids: CASSLQSYEQYF. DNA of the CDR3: TGTGCCAGCAGCTTACAGAGCTACGAGCAGTACTTC.

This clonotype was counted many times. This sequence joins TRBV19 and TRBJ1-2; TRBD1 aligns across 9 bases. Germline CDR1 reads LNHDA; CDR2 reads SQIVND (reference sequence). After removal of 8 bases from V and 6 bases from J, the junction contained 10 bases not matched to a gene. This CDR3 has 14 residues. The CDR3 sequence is CASALPGQGDGYTF. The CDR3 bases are TGTGCCAGTGCTCTCCCGGGACAGGGCGATGGCTACACCTTC. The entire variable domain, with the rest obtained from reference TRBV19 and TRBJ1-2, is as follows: DGGITQSPKYLFRKEGQNVTLSCEQNLNHDAMYWYRQDPGQGLRLIYYSQIVNDFQKGDIAEGYSVSREKKESFPLTVTSAQKNPTAFYLCASALPGQGDGYTFGSGTRLTVV.

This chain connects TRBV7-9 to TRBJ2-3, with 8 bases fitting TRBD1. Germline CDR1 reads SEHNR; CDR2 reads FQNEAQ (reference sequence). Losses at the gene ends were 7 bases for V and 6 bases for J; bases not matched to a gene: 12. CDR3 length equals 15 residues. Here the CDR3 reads CASTLIGQGSDTQYF. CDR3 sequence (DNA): TGTGCCAGCACCCTGATTGGACAGGGTAGTGATACGCAGTATTTT.

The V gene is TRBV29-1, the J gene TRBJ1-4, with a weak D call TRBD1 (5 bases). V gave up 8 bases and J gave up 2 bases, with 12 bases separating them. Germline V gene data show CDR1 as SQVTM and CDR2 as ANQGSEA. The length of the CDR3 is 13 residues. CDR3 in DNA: TGCAGCATTGCCGGGACGACTAATGAAAAACTGTTTTTT. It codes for CSIAGTTNEKLFF.

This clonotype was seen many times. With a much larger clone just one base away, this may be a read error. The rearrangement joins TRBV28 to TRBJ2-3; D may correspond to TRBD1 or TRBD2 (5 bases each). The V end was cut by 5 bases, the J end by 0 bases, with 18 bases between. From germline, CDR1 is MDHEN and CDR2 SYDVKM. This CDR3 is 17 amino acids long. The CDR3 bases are TGTGCCAGCAGTCCCTGCTTCTCGGGGCCTAGCACAGATACGCAGTATTTT. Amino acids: CASSPCFSGPSTDTQYF.

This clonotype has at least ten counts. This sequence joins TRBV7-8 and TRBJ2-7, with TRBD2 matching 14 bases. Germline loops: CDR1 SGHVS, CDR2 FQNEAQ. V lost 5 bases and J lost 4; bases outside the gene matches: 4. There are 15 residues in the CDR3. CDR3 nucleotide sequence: TGTGCCAGCAGCCCAGGGACTAGCGGGAGTTACGAGCAGTACTTC. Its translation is CASSPGTSGSYEQYF.

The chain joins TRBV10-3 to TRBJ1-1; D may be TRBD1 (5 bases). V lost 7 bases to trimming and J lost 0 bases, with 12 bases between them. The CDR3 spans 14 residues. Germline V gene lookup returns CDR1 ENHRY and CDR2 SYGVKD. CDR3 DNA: TGTGCCATCAATATGGGGGGGGTGAACACTGAAGCTTTCTTT. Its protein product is CAINMGGVNTEAFF.

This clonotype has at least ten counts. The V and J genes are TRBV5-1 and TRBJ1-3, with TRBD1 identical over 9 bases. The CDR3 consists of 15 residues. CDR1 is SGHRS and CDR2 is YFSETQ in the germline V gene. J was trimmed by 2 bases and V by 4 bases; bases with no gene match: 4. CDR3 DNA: TGCGCCAGCAGCGAACAGGGGGCGCCTGGAAACACCATATATTTT. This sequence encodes CASSEQGAPGNTIYF. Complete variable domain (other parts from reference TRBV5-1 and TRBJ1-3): KAGVTQTPRYLIKTRGQQVTLSCSPISGHRSVSWYQQTPGQGLQFLFEYFSETQRNKGNFPGRFSGRQFSNSRSEMNVSTLELGDSALYLCASSEQGAPGNTIYFGEGSWLTVV.

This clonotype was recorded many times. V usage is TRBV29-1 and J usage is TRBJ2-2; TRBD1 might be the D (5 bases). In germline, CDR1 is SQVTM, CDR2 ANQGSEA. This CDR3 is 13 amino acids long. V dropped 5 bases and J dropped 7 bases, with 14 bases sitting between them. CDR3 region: CSVRQGGGGELFF. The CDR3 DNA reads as TGCAGCGTTCGTCAGGGTGGCGGCGGGGAGCTGTTTTTT.

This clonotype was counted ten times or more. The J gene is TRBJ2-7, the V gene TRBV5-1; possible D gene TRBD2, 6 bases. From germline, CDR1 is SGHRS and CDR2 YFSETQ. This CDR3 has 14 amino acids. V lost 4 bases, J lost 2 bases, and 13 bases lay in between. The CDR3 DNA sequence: TGCGCCAGCAGCCAGGAGGGGTACGCCTACGAGCAGTACTTC. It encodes CASSQEGYAYEQYF.

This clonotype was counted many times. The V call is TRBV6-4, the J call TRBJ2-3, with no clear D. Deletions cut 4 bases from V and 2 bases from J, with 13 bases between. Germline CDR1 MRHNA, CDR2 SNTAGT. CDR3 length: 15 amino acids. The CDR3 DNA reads TGTGCCAGCAGTGCCTCTGACGCCGACACAGATACGCAGTATTTT. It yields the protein CASSASDADTDTQYF.

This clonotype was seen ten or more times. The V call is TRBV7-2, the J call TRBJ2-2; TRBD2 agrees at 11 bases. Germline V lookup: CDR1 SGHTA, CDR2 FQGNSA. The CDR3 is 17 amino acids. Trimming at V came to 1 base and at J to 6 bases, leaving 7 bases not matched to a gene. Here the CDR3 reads CASSLGLAGGSAGELFF. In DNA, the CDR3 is TGTGCCAGCAGCTTAGGTCTAGCGGGAGGTAGTGCCGGGGAGCTGTTTTTT.

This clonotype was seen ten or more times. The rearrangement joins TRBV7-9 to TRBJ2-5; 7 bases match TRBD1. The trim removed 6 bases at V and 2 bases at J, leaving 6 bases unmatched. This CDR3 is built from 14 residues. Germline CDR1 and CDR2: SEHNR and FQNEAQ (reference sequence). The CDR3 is CASRPGTDQETQYF. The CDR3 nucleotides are TGTGCCAGCAGACCCGGGACAGATCAAGAGACCCAGTACTTC.

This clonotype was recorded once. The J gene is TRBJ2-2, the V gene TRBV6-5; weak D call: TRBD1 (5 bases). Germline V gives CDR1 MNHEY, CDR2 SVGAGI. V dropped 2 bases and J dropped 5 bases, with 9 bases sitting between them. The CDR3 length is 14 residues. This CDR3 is CASSYVNRTGELFF. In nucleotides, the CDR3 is TGTGCCAGCAGTTACGTAAACAGGACCGGGGAGCTGTTTTTT.

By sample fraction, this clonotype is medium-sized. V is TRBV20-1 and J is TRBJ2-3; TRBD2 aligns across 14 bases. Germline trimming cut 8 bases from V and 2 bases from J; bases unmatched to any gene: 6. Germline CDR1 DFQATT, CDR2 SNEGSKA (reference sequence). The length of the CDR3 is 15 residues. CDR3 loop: CSPGLAGDTTDTQYF. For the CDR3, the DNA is TGCAGTCCGGGACTAGCGGGAGACACCACAGATACGCAGTATTTT.

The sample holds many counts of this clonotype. The CDR3 sequence: CASSPTSGELFF. CDR3 DNA sequence: TGTGCCAGCAGCCCCACTAGCGGGGAGCTGTTTTTT. The V and J genes are TRBV7-9 and TRBJ2-2; perhaps TRBD2 as D (5 bases). The germline gives CDR1 SEHNR, CDR2 FQNEAQ (reference sequence). V was clipped by 5 bases and J by 7 bases, with 8 bases between them. This CDR3 has 12 amino acids. Complete variable domain (other parts from reference TRBV7-9 and TRBJ2-2): DTGVSQNPRHKITKRGQNVTFRCDPISEHNRLYWYRQTLGQGPEFLTYFQNEAQLEKSRLLSDRFSAERPKGSFSTLEIQRTEQGDSAMYLCASSPTSGELFFGEGSRLTVL.

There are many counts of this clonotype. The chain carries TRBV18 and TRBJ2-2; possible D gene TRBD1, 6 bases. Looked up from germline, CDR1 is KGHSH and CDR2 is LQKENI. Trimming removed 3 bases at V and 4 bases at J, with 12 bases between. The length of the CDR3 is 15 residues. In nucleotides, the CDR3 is TGTGCCAGCTCACCCCGACAGGATGGCACCGGGGAGCTGTTTTTT. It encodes CASSPRQDGTGELFF.

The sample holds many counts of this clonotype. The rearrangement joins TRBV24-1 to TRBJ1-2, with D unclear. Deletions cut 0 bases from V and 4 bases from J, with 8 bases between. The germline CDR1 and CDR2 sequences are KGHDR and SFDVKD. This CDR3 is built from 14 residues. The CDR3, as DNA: TGTGCCACCAGTGATTTGACCAAGGGCTATGGCTACACCTTC. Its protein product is CATSDLTKGYGYTF.

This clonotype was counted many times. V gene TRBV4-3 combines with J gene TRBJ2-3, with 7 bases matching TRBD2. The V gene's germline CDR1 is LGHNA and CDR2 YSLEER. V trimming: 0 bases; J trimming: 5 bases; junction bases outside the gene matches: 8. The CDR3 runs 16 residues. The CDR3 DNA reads TGCGCCAGCAGCCAAGATCGGGCGGGAGTCCAAGATACGCAGTATTTT. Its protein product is CASSQDRAGVQDTQYF.

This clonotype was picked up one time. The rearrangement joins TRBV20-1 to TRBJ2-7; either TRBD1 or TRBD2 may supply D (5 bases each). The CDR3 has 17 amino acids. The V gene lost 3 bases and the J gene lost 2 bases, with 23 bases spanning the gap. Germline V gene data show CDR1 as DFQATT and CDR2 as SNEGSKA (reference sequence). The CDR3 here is CSASGTGPNTATYEQYF. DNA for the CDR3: TGCAGTGCTAGTGGGACGGGACCGAATACCGCTACCTACGAGCAGTACTTC.